One and the same sample provided the 5 T cell receptor beta chains below, sequenced in a study of lymphopenia after photon versus proton radiotherapy. Some clones are missing from TCRdb's copy, which holds only in-frame ones; the method was immunoSEQ multiplex PCR. Of under 20,000 clones in the sample, around 90% were seen once. The source material was peripheral blood, sampled from a patient treated with photon-based radiotherapy. All receptors derive from a woman between 40 and 50 years old with cholangiocarcinoma.

Note on this clone: The sample contains more than one DNA sequence encoding this CDR3. The chain carries TRBV9 and TRBJ1-3, with TRBD1 identical over 8 bases. CDR3 length: 15 residues. Germline CDR1 is SGDLS and CDR2 is YYNGEE. The J segment lost 5 bases and the V segment lost 3 bases, leaving 7 bases of the junction unmatched. The CDR3 loop is CASSASGGWRNTIYF. The CDR3 DNA is TGTGCCAGCAGCGCATCAGGGGGCTGGAGAAACACCATATATTTT.

The chain joins TRBV6-5 to TRBJ2-1; weak D call: TRBD2 (6 bases). The CDR3 runs 15 residues. Trimming left V 4 bases short and J 7 bases short, with 17 bases between. Germline CDR1 reads MNHEY; CDR2 reads SVGAGI. The CDR3 reads CASSFLPGVGNEQFF. Here the CDR3 DNA reads TGTGCCAGCAGTTTCTTGCCGGGAGTTGGTAATGAGCAGTTCTTC.

This clone appeared once. The gene calls are TRBV2 and TRBJ1-2; D not resolved. The CDR3 totals 16 residues. Germline CDR1 SNHLY, CDR2 FYNNEI. Trimming pared 6 bases from V and 1 base from J, leaving 18 bases between. This chain's CDR3 is CASRNSPSKSNYGYTF. DNA of the CDR3: TGTGCCAGCAGGAACTCGCCAAGTAAGAGTAACTATGGCTACACCTTC.

The chain couples TRBV10-3 to TRBJ1-6, with a tentative D call TRBD1 (5 bases). The CDR3 covers 16 residues. Trimming shortened V by 2 bases and J by 6 bases, and 14 bases separated the two germline ends. CDR1 is ENHRY, CDR2 SYGVKD, per germline. DNA of the CDR3: TGTGCCATCAGTGAGATCAGAAGGGGCGGTAATTCACCCCTCCACTTT. Protein: CAISEIRRGGNSPLHF.

This chain links TRBV5-6 with TRBJ1-2; unclear D gene. CDR1 and CDR2 from the germline V gene are SGHDT and YYEEEE. Trimming took off 0 bases at V and 1 base at J, with 1 base between the two ends. The CDR3 contains 12 residues. CDR3 in amino acids: CASSLDNYGYTF. CDR3 DNA sequence: TGTGCCAGCAGCTTGGATAACTATGGCTACACCTTC.